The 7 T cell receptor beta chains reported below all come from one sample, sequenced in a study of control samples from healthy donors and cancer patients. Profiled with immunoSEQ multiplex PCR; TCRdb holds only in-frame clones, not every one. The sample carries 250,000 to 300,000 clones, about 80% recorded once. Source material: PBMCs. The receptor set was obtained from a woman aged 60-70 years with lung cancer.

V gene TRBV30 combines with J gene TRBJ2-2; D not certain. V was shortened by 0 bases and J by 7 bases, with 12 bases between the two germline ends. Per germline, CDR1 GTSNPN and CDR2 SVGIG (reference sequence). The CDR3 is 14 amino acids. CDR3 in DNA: TGTGCCTGGAGTGTACTTAAGGGTGTCGGGGAGCTGTTTTTT. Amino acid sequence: CAWSVLKGVGELFF.

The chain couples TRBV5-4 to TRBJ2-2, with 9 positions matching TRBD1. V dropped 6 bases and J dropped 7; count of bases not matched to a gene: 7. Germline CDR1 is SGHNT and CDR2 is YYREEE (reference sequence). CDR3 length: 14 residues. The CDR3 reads CASTRQGGNGELFF. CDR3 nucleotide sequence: TGTGCCAGCACCAGACAGGGGGGAAACGGGGAGCTGTTTTTT.

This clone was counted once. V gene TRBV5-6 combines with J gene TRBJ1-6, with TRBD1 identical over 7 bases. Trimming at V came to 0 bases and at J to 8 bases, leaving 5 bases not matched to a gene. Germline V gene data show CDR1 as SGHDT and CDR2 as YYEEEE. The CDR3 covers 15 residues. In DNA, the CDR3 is TGTGCCAGCAGCTTGGTGGACAGGCGGGATTCACCCCTCCACTTT. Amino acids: CASSLVDRRDSPLHF.

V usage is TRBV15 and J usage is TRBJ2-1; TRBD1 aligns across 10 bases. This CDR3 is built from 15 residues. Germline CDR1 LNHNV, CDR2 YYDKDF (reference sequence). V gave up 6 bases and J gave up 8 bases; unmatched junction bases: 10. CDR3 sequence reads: CATRGDRGGWDEQFF. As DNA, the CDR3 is TGTGCCACCAGGGGGGACAGGGGAGGGTGGGATGAGCAGTTCTTC.

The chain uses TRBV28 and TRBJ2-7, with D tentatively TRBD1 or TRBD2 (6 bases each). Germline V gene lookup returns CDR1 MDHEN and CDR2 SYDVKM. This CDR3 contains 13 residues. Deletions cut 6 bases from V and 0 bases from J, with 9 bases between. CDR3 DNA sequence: TGTGCCAGCAGACAGGGAGGCTCCTACGAGCAGTACTTC. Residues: CASRQGGSYEQYF.

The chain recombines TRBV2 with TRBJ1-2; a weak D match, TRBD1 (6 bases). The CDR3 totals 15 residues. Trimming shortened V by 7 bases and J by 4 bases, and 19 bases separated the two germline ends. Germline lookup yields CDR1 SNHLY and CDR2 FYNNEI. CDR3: CASTKWAGGSYGYTF. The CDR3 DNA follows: TGTGCCAGCACTAAGTGGGCGGGGGGCAGCTATGGCTACACCTTC.

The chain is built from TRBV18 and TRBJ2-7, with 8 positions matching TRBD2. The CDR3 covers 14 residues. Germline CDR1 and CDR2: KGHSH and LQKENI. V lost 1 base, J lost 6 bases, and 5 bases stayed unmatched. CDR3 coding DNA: TGTGCCAGCTCACCACGGTCGGGAGGGCTCGAGCAGTACTTC. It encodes CASSPRSGGLEQYF.